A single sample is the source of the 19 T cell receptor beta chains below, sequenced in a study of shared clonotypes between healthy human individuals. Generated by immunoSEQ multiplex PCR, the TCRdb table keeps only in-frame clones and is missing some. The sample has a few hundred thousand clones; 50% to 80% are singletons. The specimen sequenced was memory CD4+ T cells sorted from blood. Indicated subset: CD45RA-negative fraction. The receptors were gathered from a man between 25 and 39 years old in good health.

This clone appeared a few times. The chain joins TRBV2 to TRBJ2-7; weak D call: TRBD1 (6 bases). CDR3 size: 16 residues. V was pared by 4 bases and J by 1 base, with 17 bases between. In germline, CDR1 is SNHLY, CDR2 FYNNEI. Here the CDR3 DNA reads TGTGCCAGCAGTGTGGACAGTTCGATCAATTCCTACGAGCAGTACTTC. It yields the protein CASSVDSSINSYEQYF.

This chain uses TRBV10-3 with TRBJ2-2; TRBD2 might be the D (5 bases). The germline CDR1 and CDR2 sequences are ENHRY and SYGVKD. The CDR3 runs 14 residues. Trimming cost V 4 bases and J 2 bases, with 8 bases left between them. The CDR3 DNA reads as TGTGCCATCAGTGTACTAGATAACACCGGGGAGCTGTTTTTT. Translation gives CAISVLDNTGELFF.

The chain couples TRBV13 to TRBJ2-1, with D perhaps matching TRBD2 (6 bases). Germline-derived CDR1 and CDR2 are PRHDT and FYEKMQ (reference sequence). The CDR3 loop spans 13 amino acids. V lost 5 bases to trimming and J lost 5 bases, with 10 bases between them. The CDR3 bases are TGTGCCAGCAGCCGATGGGGGGACAATGAGCAGTTCTTC. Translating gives CASSRWGDNEQFF.

In DNA form, the CDR3 reads TGTGCCAGCCTCAGGGGGCCTGTTAGCAATCAGCCCCAGCATTTT. The encoded protein is CASLRGPVSNQPQHF. V gene TRBV28 combines with J gene TRBJ1-5; 8 bases map to TRBD1. Germline CDR1 and CDR2: MDHEN and SYDVKM. The length of the CDR3 is 15 residues. The ends lost 8 bases at V and 0 bases at J; junction bases unmatched: 6.

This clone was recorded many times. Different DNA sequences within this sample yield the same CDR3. CDR3 protein: CASSLEPVYGYTF. The CDR3 coding sequence is TGTGCCAGCAGCTTAGAGCCTGTGTATGGCTACACCTTC. The chain joins TRBV7-2 to TRBJ1-2; no clear D. CDR1 is SGHTA and CDR2 is FQGNSA in the germline V gene. V lost 1 base, J lost 5 bases, and 8 bases lay in between. The CDR3 spans 13 residues.

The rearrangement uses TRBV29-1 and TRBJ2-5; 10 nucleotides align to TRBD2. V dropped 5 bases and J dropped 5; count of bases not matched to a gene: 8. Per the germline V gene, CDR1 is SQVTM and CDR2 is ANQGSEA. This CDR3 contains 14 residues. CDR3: CSVSPSGRDETQYF. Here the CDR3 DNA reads TGCAGCGTTTCACCTAGCGGGAGAGATGAGACCCAGTACTTC.

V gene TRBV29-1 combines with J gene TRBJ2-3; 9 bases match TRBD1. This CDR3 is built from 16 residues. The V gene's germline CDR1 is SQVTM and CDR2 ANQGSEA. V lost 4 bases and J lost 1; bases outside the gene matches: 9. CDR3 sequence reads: CSVGGGRDRGTDTQYF. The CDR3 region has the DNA TGCAGCGTTGGGGGAGGAAGGGACAGGGGCACAGATACGCAGTATTTT.

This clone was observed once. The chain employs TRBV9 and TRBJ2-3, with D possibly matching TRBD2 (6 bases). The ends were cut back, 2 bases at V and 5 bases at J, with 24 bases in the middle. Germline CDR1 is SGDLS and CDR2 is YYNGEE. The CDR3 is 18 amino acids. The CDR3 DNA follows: TGTGCCAGCAGCGTGGGGCCCTTCCTCGAGGAGGAGGGAGATACGCAGTATTTT. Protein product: CASSVGPFLEEEGDTQYF. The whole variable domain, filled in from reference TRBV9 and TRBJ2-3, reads DSGVTQTPKHLITATGQRVTLRCSPRSGDLSVYWYQQSLDQGLQFLIQYYNGEERAKGNILERFSAQQFPDLHSELNLSSLELGDSALYFCASSVGPFLEEEGDTQYFGPGTRLTVL.

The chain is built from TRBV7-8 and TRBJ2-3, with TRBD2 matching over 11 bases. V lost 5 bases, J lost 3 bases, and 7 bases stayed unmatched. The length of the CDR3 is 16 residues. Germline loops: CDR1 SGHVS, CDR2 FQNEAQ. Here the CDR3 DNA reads TGTGCCAGCAGCCCCGATACTAGCGGGAGTACAGATACGCAGTATTTT. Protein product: CASSPDTSGSTDTQYF.

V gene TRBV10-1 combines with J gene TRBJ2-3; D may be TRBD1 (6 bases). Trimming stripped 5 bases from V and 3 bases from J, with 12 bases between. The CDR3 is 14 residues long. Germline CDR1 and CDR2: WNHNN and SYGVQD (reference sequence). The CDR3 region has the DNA TGCGCCAGCAGTCCAGGGGCGGTGACAGATACGCAGTATTTT. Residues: CASSPGAVTDTQYF.

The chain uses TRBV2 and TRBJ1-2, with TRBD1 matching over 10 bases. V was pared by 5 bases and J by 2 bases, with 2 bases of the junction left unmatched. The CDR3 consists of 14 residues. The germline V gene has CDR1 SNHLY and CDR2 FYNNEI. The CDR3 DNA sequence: TGTGCCAGCAGTCCGACAGGGGGCAACTATGGCTACACCTTC. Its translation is CASSPTGGNYGYTF.

This CDR3 is CASSENGGNQPQHF. The CDR3 DNA reads TGTGCCAGCAGTGAAAACGGAGGCAATCAGCCCCAGCATTTT. V usage is TRBV6-1 and J usage is TRBJ1-5, with no clear D. V lost 2 bases and J lost 2, with 7 bases in between. Germline CDR1 and CDR2: MNHNS and SASEGT. The CDR3 sequence is 14 residues long.

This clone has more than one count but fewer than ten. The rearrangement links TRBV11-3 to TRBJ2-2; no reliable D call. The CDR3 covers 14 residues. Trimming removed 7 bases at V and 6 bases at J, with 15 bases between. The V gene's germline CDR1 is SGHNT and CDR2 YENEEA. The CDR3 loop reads CASTSKAVAGELFF. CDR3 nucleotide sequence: TGTGCCAGCACCAGCAAGGCAGTCGCCGGGGAGCTGTTTTTT.

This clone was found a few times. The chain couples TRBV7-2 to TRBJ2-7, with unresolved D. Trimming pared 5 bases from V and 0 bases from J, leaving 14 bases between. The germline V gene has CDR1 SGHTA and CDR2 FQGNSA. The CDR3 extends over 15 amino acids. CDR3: CASSRGDASSYEQYF. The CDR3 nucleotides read TGTGCCAGCAGCCGAGGTGACGCCAGCTCCTACGAGCAGTACTTC.

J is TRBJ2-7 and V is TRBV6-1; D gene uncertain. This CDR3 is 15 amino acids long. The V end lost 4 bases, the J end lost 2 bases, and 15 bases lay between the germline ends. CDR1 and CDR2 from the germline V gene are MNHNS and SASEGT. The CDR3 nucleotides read TGTGCCAGCAGTGTAATTTGGCGGCTTCCCTACGAGCAGTACTTC. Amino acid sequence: CASSVIWRLPYEQYF.

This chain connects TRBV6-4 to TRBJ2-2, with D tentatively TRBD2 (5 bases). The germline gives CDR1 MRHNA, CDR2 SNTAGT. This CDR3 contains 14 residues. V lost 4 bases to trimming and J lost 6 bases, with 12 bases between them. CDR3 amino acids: CASSASTLSGELFF. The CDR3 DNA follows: TGTGCCAGCAGTGCTAGCACGTTGTCCGGGGAGCTGTTTTTT.

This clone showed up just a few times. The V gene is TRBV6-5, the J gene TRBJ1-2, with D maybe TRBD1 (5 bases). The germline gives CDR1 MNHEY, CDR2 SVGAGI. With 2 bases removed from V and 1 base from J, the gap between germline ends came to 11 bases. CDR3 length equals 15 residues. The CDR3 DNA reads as TGTGCCAGCAGTTACGGAGGGGTCCGTAACTATGGCTACACCTTC. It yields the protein CASSYGGVRNYGYTF.

CDR3: CASSLQDYGYTF. The CDR3 DNA is TGTGCCAGCAGCTTACAGGATTATGGCTACACCTTC. This chain connects TRBV7-9 to TRBJ1-2; D remains unclear. Trimming stripped 2 bases from V and 5 bases from J, with 6 bases between. The germline V gene has CDR1 SEHNR and CDR2 FQNEAQ (reference sequence). The CDR3 is 12 residues long.

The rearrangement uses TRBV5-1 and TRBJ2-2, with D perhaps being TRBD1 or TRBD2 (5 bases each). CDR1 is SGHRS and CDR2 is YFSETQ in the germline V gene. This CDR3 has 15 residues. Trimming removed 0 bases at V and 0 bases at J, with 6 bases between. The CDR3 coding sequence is TGCGCCAGCAGCTTGGGGGACCCGAACACCGGGGAGCTGTTTTTT. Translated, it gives CASSLGDPNTGELFF. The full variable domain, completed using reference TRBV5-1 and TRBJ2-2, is KAGVTQTPRYLIKTRGQQVTLSCSPISGHRSVSWYQQTPGQGLQFLFEYFSETQRNKGNFPGRFSGRQFSNSRSEMNVSTLELGDSALYLCASSLGDPNTGELFFGEGSRLTVL.